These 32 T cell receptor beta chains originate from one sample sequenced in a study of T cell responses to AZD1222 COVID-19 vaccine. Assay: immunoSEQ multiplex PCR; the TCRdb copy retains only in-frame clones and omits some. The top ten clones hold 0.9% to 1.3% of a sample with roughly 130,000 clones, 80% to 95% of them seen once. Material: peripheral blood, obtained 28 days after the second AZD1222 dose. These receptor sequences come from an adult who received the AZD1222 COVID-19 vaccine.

The CDR3 reads CASSFVAGGRSSYNEQFF. The DNA for the CDR3 is TGTGCCAGCAGCTTTGTAGCGGGAGGTCGAAGCTCCTACAATGAGCAGTTCTTC. The rearrangement joins TRBV7-2 to TRBJ2-1; 10 bases match TRBD2. J lost 0 bases, V lost 3 bases, and 8 bases had no gene match. This CDR3 contains 18 residues. Germline V gene data show CDR1 as SGHTA and CDR2 as FQGNSA.

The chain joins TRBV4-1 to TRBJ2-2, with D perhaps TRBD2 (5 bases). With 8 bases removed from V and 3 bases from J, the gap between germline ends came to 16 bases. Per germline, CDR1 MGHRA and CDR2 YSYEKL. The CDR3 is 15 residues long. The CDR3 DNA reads TGCGCCAGCGAATCTAGCATGTACGACACCGGGGAGCTGTTTTTT. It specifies CASESSMYDTGELFF.

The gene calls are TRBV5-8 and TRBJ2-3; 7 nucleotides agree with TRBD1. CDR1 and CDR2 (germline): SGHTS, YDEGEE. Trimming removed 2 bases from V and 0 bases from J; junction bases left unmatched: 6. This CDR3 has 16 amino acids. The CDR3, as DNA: TGTGCCAGCAGCTTTTGGACAGGAGCTAGCACAGATACGCAGTATTTT. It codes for CASSFWTGASTDTQYF.

The CDR3 reads CASRSQTSGRRTDTQYF. Written as DNA, the CDR3 is TGTGCCAGCAGGTCCCAGACTAGCGGGAGGCGCACAGATACGCAGTATTTT. The chain employs TRBV7-2 and TRBJ2-3; TRBD2 matches at 13 bases. Germline V CDR1 and CDR2: SGHTA, FQGNSA. This CDR3 is 17 amino acids long. J gave up 1 base and V 6 bases, and 7 bases lay outside the gene matches.

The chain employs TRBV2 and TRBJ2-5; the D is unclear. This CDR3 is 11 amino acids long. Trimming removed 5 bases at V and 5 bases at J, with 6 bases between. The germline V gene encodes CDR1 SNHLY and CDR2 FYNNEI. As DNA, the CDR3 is TGTGCCAGCAGTTACGAGGAGACCCAGTACTTC. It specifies CASSYEETQYF.

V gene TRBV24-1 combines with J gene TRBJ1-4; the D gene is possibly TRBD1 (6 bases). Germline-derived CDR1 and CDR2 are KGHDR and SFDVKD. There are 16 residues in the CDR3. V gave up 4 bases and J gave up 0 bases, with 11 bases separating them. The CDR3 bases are TGTGCCACCAGTGACCCTACAGGGCCAACTAATGAAAAACTGTTTTTT. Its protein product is CATSDPTGPTNEKLFF.

This CDR3 is CASSRSQGIGTEAFF. CDR3 sequence (DNA): TGCGCCAGCAGCCGGTCACAGGGGATTGGCACTGAAGCTTTCTTT. The rearrangement links TRBV5-1 to TRBJ1-1, with 7 bases aligning to TRBD1. From germline, CDR1 is SGHRS and CDR2 YFSETQ. V shed 4 bases and J 4 bases; nucleotides not matched to a gene: 10. This CDR3 spans 15 amino acids.

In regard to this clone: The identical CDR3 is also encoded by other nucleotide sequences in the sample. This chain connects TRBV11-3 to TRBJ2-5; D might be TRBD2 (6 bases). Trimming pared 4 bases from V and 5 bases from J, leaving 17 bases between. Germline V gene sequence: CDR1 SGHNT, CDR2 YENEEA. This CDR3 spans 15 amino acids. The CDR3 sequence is CASSSGVGGGETQYF. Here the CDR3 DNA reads TGTGCCAGCAGCTCTGGGGTGGGGGGAGGCGAGACCCAGTACTTC.

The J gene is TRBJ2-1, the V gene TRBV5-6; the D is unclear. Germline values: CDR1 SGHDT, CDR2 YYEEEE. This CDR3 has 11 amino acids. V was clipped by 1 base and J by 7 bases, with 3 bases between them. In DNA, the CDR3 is TGTGCCAGCAGCTTGAGGAATGAGCAGTTCTTC. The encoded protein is CASSLRNEQFF.

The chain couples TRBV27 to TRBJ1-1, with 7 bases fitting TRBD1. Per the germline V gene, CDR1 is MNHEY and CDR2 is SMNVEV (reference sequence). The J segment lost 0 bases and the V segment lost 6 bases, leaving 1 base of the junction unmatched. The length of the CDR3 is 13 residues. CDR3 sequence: CASSGTVNTEAFF. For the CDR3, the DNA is TGTGCCAGCAGCGGGACAGTGAACACTGAAGCTTTCTTT.

DNA for the CDR3: TGCGCCAGCAGTGTGACAGGAGTCGAGCAGTTCTTC. Translated, it gives CASSVTGVEQFF. The chain employs TRBV5-1 and TRBJ2-1, with D tentatively TRBD1 (6 bases). Looked up from germline, CDR1 is SGHRS and CDR2 is YFSETQ. Trimming shortened V by 5 bases and J by 10 bases, and 13 bases separated the two germline ends. The CDR3 extends over 12 amino acids.

CDR3 in amino acids: CASSLGGVGGEQFF. The CDR3 DNA reads as TGTGCCAGCAGCTTAGGTGGGGTGGGTGGTGAGCAGTTCTTC. The chain has TRBV7-9 and TRBJ2-1; D not resolved. Trimming shortened V by 1 base and J by 9 bases, and 13 bases separated the two germline ends. CDR1 and CDR2 from the germline V gene are SEHNR and FQNEAQ (reference sequence). This CDR3 has 14 amino acids.

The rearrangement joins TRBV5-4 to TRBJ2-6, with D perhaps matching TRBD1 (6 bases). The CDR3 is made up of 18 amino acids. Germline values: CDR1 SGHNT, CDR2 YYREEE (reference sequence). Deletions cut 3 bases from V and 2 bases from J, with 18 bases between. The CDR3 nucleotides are TGTGCCAGCAGCTCGGTGGGATTCACAGGGACTGGGGCCAACGTCCTGACTTTC. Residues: CASSSVGFTGTGANVLTF.

The CDR3 sequence: CASSPSGTVVQPQHF. Here the CDR3 DNA reads TGTGCCAGCAGTCCCTCGGGGACAGTGGTTCAGCCCCAGCATTTT. The V gene is TRBV28, the J gene TRBJ1-5; 7 bases align to TRBD1. The trim removed 5 bases at V and 6 bases at J, leaving 10 bases unmatched. The CDR3 consists of 15 residues. CDR1 MDHEN and CDR2 SYDVKM come from the germline V gene.

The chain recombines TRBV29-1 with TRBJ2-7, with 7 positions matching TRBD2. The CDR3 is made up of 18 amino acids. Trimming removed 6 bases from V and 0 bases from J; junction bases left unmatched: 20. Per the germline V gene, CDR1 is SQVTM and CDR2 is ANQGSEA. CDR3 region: CSVLGLGGPNPSSYEQYF. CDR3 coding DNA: TGCAGCGTGTTGGGGTTGGGAGGGCCCAACCCCAGCTCCTACGAGCAGTACTTC.

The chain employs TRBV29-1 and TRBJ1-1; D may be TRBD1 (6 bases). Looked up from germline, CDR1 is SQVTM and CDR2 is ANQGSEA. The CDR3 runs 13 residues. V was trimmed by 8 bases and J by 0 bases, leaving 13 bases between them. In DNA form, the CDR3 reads TGCAGCCTTTACAGGGAGGTGAACACTGAAGCTTTCTTT. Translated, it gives CSLYREVNTEAFF.

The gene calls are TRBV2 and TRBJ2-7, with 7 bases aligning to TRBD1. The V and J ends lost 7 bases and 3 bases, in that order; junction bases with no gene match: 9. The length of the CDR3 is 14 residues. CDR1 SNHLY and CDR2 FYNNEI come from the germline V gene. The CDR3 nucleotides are TGTGCCAGCAAGGAGACAGGGCTAAACTACGAGCAGTACTTC. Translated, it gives CASKETGLNYEQYF.

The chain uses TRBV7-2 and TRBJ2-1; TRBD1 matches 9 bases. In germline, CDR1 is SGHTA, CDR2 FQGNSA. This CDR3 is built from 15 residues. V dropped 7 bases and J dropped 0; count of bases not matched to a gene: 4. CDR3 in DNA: TGTGCCAGCAACACGGGACAGGGCTCCTACAATGAGCAGTTCTTC. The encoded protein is CASNTGQGSYNEQFF.

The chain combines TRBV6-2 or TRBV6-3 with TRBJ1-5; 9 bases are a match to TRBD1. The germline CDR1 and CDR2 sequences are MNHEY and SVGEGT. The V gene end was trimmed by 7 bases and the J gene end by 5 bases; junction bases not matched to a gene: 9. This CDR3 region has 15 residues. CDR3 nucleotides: TGTGCCAGCAACCCTACAGGGGGCAGCTATCAGCCCCAGCATTTT. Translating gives CASNPTGGSYQPQHF.

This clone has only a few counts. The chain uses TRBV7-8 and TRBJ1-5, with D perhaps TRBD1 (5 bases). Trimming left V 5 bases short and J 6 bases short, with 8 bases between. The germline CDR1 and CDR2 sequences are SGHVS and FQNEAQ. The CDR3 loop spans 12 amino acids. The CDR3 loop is CASSPGAQPQHF. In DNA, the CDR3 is TGTGCCAGCAGCCCCGGGGCTCAGCCCCAGCATTTT. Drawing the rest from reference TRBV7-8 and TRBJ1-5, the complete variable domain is GAGVSQSPRYKVAKRGQDVALRCDPISGHVSLFWYQQALGQGPEFLTYFQNEAQLDKSGLPSDRFFAERPEGSVSTLKIQRTQQEDSAVYLCASSPGAQPQHFGDGTRLSIL.

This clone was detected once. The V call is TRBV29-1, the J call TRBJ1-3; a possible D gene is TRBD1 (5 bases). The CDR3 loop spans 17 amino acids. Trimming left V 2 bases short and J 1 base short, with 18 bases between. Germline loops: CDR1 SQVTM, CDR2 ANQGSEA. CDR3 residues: CSVENARDEWSGNTIYF. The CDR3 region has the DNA TGCAGCGTTGAAAACGCCAGGGACGAATGGTCTGGAAACACCATATATTTT.

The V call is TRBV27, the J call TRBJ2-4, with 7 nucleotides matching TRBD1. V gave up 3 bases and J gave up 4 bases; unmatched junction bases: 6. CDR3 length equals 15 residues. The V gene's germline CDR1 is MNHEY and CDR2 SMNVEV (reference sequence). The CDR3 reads CASSFNRGGKNIQYF. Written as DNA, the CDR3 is TGTGCCAGCAGTTTCAACAGGGGTGGTAAAAACATTCAGTACTTC.

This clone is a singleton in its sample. The CDR3 sequence is CASSLQASGGYEQYF. For the CDR3, the DNA is TGTGCCAGCAGCTTACAGGCTAGCGGGGGGTACGAGCAGTACTTC. The chain links TRBV7-3 to TRBJ2-7, with 11 positions matching TRBD2. Germline V gene data show CDR1 as SGHTA and CDR2 as FQGTGA. CDR3 length: 15 amino acids. The V gene end was trimmed by 2 bases and the J gene end by 4 bases; junction bases not matched to a gene: 4.

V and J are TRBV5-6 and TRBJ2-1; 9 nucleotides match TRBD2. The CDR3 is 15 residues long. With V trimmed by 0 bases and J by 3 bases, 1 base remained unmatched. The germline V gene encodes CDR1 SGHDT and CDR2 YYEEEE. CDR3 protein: CASSLASGDYNEQFF. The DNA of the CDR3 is TGTGCCAGCAGCTTGGCTAGCGGGGACTACAATGAGCAGTTCTTC.

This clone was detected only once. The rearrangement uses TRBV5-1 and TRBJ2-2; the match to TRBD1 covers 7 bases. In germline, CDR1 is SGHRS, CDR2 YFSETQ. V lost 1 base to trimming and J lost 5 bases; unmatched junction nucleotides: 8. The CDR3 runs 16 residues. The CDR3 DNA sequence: TGCGCCAGCAGCTTGCAGACAGGGCTAAGTACCGGGGAGCTGTTTTTT. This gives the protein CASSLQTGLSTGELFF.

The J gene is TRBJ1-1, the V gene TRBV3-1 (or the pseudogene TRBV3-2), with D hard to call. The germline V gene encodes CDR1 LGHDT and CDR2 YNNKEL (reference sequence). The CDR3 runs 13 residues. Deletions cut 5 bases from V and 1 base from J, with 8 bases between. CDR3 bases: TGTGCCAGCAGCATCCAGAGGAACACTGAAGCTTTCTTT. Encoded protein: CASSIQRNTEAFF.

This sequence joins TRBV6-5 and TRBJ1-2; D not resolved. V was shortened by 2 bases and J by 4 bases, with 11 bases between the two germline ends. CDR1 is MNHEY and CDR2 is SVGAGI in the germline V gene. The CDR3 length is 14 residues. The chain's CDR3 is CASSYSSRVYGYTF. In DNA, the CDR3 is TGTGCCAGCAGTTACAGTAGTCGGGTCTATGGCTACACCTTC.

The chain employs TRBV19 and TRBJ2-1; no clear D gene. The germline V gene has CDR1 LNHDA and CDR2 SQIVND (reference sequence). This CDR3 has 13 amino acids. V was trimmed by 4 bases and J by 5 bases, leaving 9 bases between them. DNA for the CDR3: TGTGCCAGTAGTACCGGACCAAACAATGAGCAGTTCTTC. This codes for CASSTGPNNEQFF. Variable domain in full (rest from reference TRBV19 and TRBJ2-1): DGGITQSPKYLFRKEGQNVTLSCEQNLNHDAMYWYRQDPGQGLRLIYYSQIVNDFQKGDIAEGYSVSREKKESFPLTVTSAQKNPTAFYLCASSTGPNNEQFFGPGTRLTVL.

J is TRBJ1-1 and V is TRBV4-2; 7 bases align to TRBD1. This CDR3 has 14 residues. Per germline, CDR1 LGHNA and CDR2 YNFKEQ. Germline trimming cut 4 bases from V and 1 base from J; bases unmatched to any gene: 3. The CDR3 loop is CASSLRDRNTEAFF. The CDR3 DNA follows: TGTGCCAGCAGCCTCCGGGACAGGAACACTGAAGCTTTCTTT.

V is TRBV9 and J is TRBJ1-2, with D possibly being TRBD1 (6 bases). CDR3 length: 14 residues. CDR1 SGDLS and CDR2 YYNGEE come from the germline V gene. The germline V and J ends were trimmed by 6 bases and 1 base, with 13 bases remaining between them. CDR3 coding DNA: TGTGCCAGCACCGAGATACAGGGTAACTATGGCTACACCTTC. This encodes CASTEIQGNYGYTF.

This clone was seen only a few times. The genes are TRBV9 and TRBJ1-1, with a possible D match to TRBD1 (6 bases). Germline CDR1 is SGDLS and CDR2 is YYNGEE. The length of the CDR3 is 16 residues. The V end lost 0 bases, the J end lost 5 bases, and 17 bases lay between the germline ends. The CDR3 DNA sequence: TGTGCCAGCAGCGTAGATCAGGGGCGCCCGACGACTGAAGCTTTCTTT. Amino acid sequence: CASSVDQGRPTTEAFF.

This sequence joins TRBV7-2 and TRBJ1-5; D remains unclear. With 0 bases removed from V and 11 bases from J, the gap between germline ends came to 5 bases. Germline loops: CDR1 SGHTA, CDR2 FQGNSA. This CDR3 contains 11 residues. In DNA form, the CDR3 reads TGTGCCAGCAGCTTAGCGGAGGCCCAGCATTTT. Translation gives CASSLAEAQHF.